The sequence of this TCR beta chain was determined in a study of cytomegalovirus exposure and HLA in healthy donors. Study results and caveats: It has been reported that TCR beta sequences accurately predicted the HLA-A and HLA-B alleles of most subjects.

With 60 Vbeta and 13 Jbeta primers, the PCR was carried out. Libraries were prepared by immunoSEQ multiplex PCR; TCRdb keeps only in-frame clonotypes and omits some of them. Of more than 150,000 clones listed, more than 65% are singletons. On this clone: The antigen remains unidentified.

CDR3 length: 16 amino acids. J gave up 1 base and V 5 bases, and 9 bases lay outside the gene matches. Germline values: CDR1 MDHEN, CDR2 SYDVKM. The sample consisted of PBMCs. The gene calls are TRBV28 and TRBJ1-1; 8 bases are a match to TRBD1. The TCR was taken from a woman in her twenties or thirties in good health and CMV-seropositive. Written as DNA, the CDR3 is TGTGCCAGCAGTCCCTCAGGGGGCTCATGGAACACTGAAGCTTTCTTT. Translation: CASSPSGGSWNTEAFF.